This T cell receptor (beta chain) was found in a study of blood T cell repertoires in COVID-19. This clone was detected only once. Looked up from germline, CDR1 is MDHEN and CDR2 is SYDVKM. The junction had 7 bases not matched to a gene; V was cut back by 5 bases and J by 0 bases. The CDR3 extends over 16 amino acids. Some clones are missing from TCRdb's copy, which holds only in-frame ones; the method was immunoSEQ multiplex PCR. The sample includes about 260,000 clones, around 84% of them seen just once. The sequenced material came from PBMCs or T cells enriched from blood (not recorded which). The source is a man between 25 and 39 years old with acute COVID-19. The chain links TRBV28 to TRBJ2-5, with 9 positions matching TRBD2. CDR3: CASSPHSGGNQETQYF. The CDR3 DNA follows: TGTGCCAGCAGTCCACATAGCGGGGGAAACCAAGAGACCCAGTACTTC.